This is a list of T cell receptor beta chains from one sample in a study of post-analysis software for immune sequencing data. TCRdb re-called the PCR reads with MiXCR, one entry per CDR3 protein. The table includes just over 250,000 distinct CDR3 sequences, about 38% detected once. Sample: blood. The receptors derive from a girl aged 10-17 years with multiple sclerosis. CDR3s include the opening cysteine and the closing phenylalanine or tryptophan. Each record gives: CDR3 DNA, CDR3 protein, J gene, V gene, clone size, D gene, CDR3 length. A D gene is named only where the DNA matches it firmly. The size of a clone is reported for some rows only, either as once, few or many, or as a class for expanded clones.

DNA: TGTGCCAGCAGCTTGGAGGCAGTCCAAGAGACCCAGTACTTC
CDR3: CASSLEAVQETQYF
J: TRBJ2-5
V: TRBV5-6
size: many
D: NA
length: 14

DNA: TGTGCCAGCTCACCCAAGACTAGCGCAGATACGCAGTATTTT
CDR3: CASSPKTSADTQYF
J: TRBJ2-3
V: TRBV18
size: many
D: TRBD2
length: 14

DNA: TGTGCCAGTGAGCAGGGTCCCCTGGAAGCTTTCTTT
CDR3: CASEQGPLEAFF
J: TRBJ1-1
V: TRBV19
size: NA
D: NA
length: 12

DNA: TGCAGTGCTAGAGCGGGACTAGCGGGAGAGTCGTTCTTC
CDR3: CSARAGLAGESFF
J: TRBJ2-1
V: TRBV20-1
size: many
D: TRBD2
length: 13

DNA: TGTGCCAGCAGTTGGGGGTCATGGGGGACGACCCACAATGAGCAGTTCTTC
CDR3: CASSWGSWGTTHNEQFF
J: TRBJ2-1
V: TRBV28
size: many
D: NA
length: 17

DNA: TGTGCCATCAGTGAGAACTTTCTGGACAGGGGAGGTTCACCCCTCCACTTT
CDR3: CAISENFLDRGGSPLHF
J: TRBJ1-6
V: TRBV10-3
size: many
D: TRBD1
length: 17

DNA: TGCAGTGCTAGAGGCCTACAGGAGTATAGCAATCAGCCCCAGCATTTT
CDR3: CSARGLQEYSNQPQHF
J: TRBJ1-5
V: TRBV20-1
size: many
D: NA
length: 16

DNA: TGTGCCATCAGTGATCTACTCGAGCAGTACTTC
CDR3: CAISDLLEQYF
J: TRBJ2-7
V: TRBV10-3
size: NA
D: NA
length: 11

DNA: TGTGCCAGCAGCGTAGGGGACAGGGGTCCCTACGAGCAGTACTTC
CDR3: CASSVGDRGPYEQYF
J: TRBJ2-7
V: TRBV9
size: NA
D: TRBD1
length: 15

DNA: TGCGCCAGCAGCCAAGATTTTGCATCCCCCGGGGAGCTGTTTTTT
CDR3: CASSQDFASPGELFF
J: TRBJ2-2
V: TRBV4-3
size: few
D: NA
length: 15

DNA: TGCAGTGCTATAGCGGGAGGTAACAATGAGCAGTTCTTC
CDR3: CSAIAGGNNEQFF
J: TRBJ2-1
V: TRBV20-1
size: NA
D: TRBD2
length: 13

DNA: TGTGCCAGCAGCCAAGAGGGAGAGGTTACCGGGGAGCTGTTTTTT
CDR3: CASSQEGEVTGELFF
J: TRBJ2-2
V: TRBV4-2
size: few
D: NA
length: 15

DNA: TGTGCCAGCAGCGCTGGGACAGGGGCAAGTATCTATGGCTACACCTTC
CDR3: CASSAGTGASIYGYTF
J: TRBJ1-2
V: TRBV7-2
size: many
D: TRBD1
length: 16

DNA: TGTGCCAGCAGCTTCGGGACAGCTCCCAATCAGCCCCAGCATTTT
CDR3: CASSFGTAPNQPQHF
J: TRBJ1-5
V: TRBV7-9
size: few
D: TRBD1
length: 15

DNA: TGTGCCAGCAGCACAGGGGCGAGTTACAATGAGCAGTTCTTC
CDR3: CASSTGASYNEQFF
J: TRBJ2-1
V: TRBV12-3/TRBV12-4
size: many
D: TRBD1
length: 14

DNA: TGTGCCACCAGTGACCCGAATACAGGATTCCAAGAGACCCAGTACTTC
CDR3: CATSDPNTGFQETQYF
J: TRBJ2-5
V: TRBV24-1
size: many
D: NA
length: 16

DNA: TGTGCCAGCAGTGAATTTATGGCCAGCTCCTACGAGCAGTACTTC
CDR3: CASSEFMASSYEQYF
J: TRBJ2-7
V: TRBV6-1
size: few
D: NA
length: 15

DNA: TGCGCCAGCAGCCAAGTCGGAGGGGTGGTGGAGACCCAGTACTTC
CDR3: CASSQVGGVVETQYF
J: TRBJ2-5
V: TRBV4-1
size: many
D: NA
length: 15

DNA: TGCGCCAGCAGCCAAGAAGAATCAGGGCTTGGTGGCTACACCTTC
CDR3: CASSQEESGLGGYTF
J: TRBJ1-2
V: TRBV4-1
size: NA
D: NA
length: 15

DNA: TGCAGTGCTACTAAAAGCGGGGGTGGCACAGATACGCAGTATTTT
CDR3: CSATKSGGGTDTQYF
J: TRBJ2-3
V: TRBV20-1
size: many
D: TRBD2
length: 15

DNA: TGTGCCAGTAGTATCAACAGGGAAGCCCAGCATTTT
CDR3: CASSINREAQHF
J: TRBJ1-5
V: TRBV19
size: NA
D: NA
length: 12

DNA: TGTGCCAGCAGTTACTCGACTTGGATTTCACAGGGAGTCAACTATGGCTACACCTTC
CDR3: CASSYSTWISQGVNYGYTF
J: TRBJ1-2
V: TRBV6-2/TRBV6-3
size: NA
D: NA
length: 19

DNA: TGCAGCGTCTTGGGACAGGGGGGAAGCAATGAGCAGTTCTTC
CDR3: CSVLGQGGSNEQFF
J: TRBJ2-1
V: TRBV29-1
size: once
D: TRBD1
length: 14

DNA: TGTGCCAGCAGTTTTAAGGGAAATGAAAAACTGTTTTTT
CDR3: CASSFKGNEKLFF
J: TRBJ1-4
V: TRBV12-3/TRBV12-4
size: NA
D: NA
length: 13

DNA: TGTGCCAGCAGCTTAGGACAGGGGAGTTCGGCTTTCTTT
CDR3: CASSLGQGSSAFF
J: TRBJ1-1
V: TRBV11-2
size: few
D: TRBD1
length: 13

DNA: TGTGCCATCAGTGAAGGCGGGGGGGCAGGCAATGAGCAGTTCTTC
CDR3: CAISEGGGAGNEQFF
J: TRBJ2-1
V: TRBV10-3
size: once
D: TRBD2
length: 15

DNA: TGCAGCGTTGAAGGCCGACAAGGCTACACCTTC
CDR3: CSVEGRQGYTF
J: TRBJ1-2
V: TRBV29-1
size: many
D: NA
length: 11

DNA: TGTGCCAGCTCTAGAACAGATACGCAGTATTTT
CDR3: CASSRTDTQYF
J: TRBJ2-3
V: TRBV7-8
size: many
D: NA
length: 11

DNA: TGTGCCGGCAGCTTAGACGGCCTAGCGGGCTACAATGAGCAGTTCTTC
CDR3: CAGSLDGLAGYNEQFF
J: TRBJ2-1
V: TRBV7-2
size: NA
D: TRBD2
length: 16

DNA: TGTGCCAGCAGTTCAGGGACAGGGTGGACCTTTTATACGCAGTATTTT
CDR3: CASSSGTGWTFYTQYF
J: TRBJ2-3
V: TRBV28
size: NA
D: TRBD1
length: 16

DNA: TGTGCCAGCAGCTTAGGAGGGGCACGGTGGGGAGAGACCCAGTACTTC
CDR3: CASSLGGARWGETQYF
J: TRBJ2-5
V: TRBV7-8
size: many
D: NA
length: 16

DNA: TGTGCCAGCAGTTCTGGGGCAGCAGATACGCAGTATTTT
CDR3: CASSSGAADTQYF
J: TRBJ2-3
V: TRBV27
size: once
D: NA
length: 13

DNA: TGTGCCAGCAGCCCTGGGACCGTTGGGAGTGAAAAACTGTTTTTT
CDR3: CASSPGTVGSEKLFF
J: TRBJ1-4
V: TRBV7-9
size: NA
D: NA
length: 15

DNA: TGTGCCAGCAGCACCCCTGTTGGCTCCTACAATGAGCAGTTCTTC
CDR3: CASSTPVGSYNEQFF
J: TRBJ2-1
V: TRBV7-9
size: NA
D: NA
length: 15

DNA: TGTGCCAGCGGGGCCGGGGGTTACGAGCAGTACTTC
CDR3: CASGAGGYEQYF
J: TRBJ2-7
V: TRBV5-4
size: many
D: NA
length: 12

DNA: TGCAGTGCTAGTAGGGGTGGGGGCAATCAGCCCCAGCATTTT
CDR3: CSASRGGGNQPQHF
J: TRBJ1-5
V: TRBV20-1
size: few
D: NA
length: 14

DNA: TGTGCCAGCAGTCAGATGGATGGACCCCTCCACTTT
CDR3: CASSQMDGPLHF
J: TRBJ1-6
V: TRBV28
size: few
D: NA
length: 12

DNA: TGCAGTGCTAGGCGGGTCGCCGGGTACGAGCAGTACTTC
CDR3: CSARRVAGYEQYF
J: TRBJ2-7
V: TRBV20-1
size: many
D: NA
length: 13

DNA: TGTGCCGGCTCTCGCAGAGATTCACCCCTCCACTTT
CDR3: CAGSRRDSPLHF
J: TRBJ1-6
V: TRBV18
size: few
D: NA
length: 12

DNA: TGCAGTGCTAGTCGGACAGGTGGCTTCTACGAGCAGTACTTC
CDR3: CSASRTGGFYEQYF
J: TRBJ2-7
V: TRBV20-1
size: NA
D: TRBD1
length: 14

DNA: TGTGCCAGCAGCTTAGAGGCAGGGGGCGCGAGACAGCCCCAGCATTTT
CDR3: CASSLEAGGARQPQHF
J: TRBJ1-5
V: TRBV7-2
size: NA
D: TRBD1
length: 16

DNA: TGTGCCAGCAGTTTACTTCGGGAAAACTATGGCTACACCTTC
CDR3: CASSLLRENYGYTF
J: TRBJ1-2
V: TRBV28
size: many
D: NA
length: 14

DNA: TGCAGTGCTAGGATGGCCAAGCGGGGGGGCCCGGTTGAGCAGTTCTTC
CDR3: CSARMAKRGGPVEQFF
J: TRBJ2-1
V: TRBV20-1
size: many
D: TRBD2
length: 16

DNA: TGCAGTGCTAGACTGGCACGGAACACCGGGGAGCTGTTTTTT
CDR3: CSARLARNTGELFF
J: TRBJ2-2
V: TRBV20-1
size: few
D: NA
length: 14

DNA: TGTGCCAGCACCCAAGGGATCATGAACACTGAAGCTTTCTTT
CDR3: CASTQGIMNTEAFF
J: TRBJ1-1
V: TRBV6-5
size: NA
D: NA
length: 14

DNA: TGTGCCAGCAGCTTGAGGGACGTCAATCAGCCCCAGCATTTT
CDR3: CASSLRDVNQPQHF
J: TRBJ1-5
V: TRBV5-5
size: NA
D: NA
length: 14